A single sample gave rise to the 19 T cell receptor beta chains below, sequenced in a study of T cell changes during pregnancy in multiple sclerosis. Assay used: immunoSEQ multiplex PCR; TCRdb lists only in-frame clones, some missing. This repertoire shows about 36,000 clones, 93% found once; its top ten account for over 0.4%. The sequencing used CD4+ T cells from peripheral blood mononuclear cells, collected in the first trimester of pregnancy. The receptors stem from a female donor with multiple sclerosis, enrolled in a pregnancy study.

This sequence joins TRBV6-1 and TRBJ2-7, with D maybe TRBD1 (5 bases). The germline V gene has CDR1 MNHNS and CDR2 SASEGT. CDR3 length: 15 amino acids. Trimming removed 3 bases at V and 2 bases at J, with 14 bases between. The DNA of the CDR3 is TGTGCCAGCAGTGACCGCAGGGCGCTTACCTACGAGCAGTACTTC. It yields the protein CASSDRRALTYEQYF.

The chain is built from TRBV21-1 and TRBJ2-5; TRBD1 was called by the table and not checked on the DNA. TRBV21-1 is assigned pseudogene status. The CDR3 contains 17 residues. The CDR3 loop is CASSKEIPYNTQETQYF. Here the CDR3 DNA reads TGTGCCAGCAGCAAAGAGATCCCATACAACACACAAGAGACCCAGTACTTC.

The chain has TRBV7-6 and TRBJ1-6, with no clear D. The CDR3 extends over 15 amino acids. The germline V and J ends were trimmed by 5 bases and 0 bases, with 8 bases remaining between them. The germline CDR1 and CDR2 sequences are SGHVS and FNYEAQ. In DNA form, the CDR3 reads TGTGCCAGCAGCCCACTGAGCTCCTATAATTCACCCCTCCACTTT. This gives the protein CASSPLSSYNSPLHF.

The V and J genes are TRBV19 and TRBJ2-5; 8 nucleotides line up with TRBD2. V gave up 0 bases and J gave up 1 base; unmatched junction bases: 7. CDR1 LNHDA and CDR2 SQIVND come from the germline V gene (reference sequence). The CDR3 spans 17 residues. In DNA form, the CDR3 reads TGTGCCAGTAGTATAGATCAGATAGCGGGGACCCAAGAGACCCAGTACTTC. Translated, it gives CASSIDQIAGTQETQYF.

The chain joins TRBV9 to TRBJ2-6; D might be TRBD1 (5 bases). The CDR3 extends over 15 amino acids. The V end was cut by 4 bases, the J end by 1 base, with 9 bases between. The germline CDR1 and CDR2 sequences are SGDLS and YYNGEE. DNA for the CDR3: TGTGCCAGCAGCATGCAGGGTTCTGGGGCCAACGTCCTGACTTTC. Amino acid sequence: CASSMQGSGANVLTF.

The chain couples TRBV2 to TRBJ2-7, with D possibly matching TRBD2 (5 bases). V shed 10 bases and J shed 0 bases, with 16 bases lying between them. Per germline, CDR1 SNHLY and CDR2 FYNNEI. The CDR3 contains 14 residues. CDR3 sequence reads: CAISRTVDSYEQYF. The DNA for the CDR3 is TGTGCCATCTCCCGGACTGTCGACTCCTACGAGCAGTACTTC.

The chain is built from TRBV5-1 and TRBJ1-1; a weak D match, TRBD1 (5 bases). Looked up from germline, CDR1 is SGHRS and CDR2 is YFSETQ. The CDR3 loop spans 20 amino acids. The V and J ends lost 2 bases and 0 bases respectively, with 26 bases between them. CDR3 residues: CASSFGRLRRGRGLNTEAFF. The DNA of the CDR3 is TGCGCCAGCAGCTTCGGCAGGTTAAGGAGAGGGAGGGGCTTGAACACTGAAGCTTTCTTT.

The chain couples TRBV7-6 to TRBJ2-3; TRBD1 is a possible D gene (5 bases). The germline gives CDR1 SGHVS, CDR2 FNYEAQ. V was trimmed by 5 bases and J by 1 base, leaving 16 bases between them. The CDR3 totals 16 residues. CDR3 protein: CASSLLAGSGTDTQYF. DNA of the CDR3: TGTGCCAGCAGCCTCCTCGCAGGGTCCGGCACAGATACGCAGTATTTT.

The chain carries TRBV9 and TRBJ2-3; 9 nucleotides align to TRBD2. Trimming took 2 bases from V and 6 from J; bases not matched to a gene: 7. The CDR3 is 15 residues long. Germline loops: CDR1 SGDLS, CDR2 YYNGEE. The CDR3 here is CASSVSGGRGDTQYF. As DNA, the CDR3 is TGTGCCAGCAGCGTCTCTGGCGGGAGGGGGGATACGCAGTATTTT.

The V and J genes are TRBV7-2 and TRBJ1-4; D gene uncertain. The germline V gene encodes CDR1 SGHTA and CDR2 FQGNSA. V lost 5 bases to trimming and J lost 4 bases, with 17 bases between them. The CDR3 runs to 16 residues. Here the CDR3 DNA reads TGTGCCAGCAGCCTACCCGTGGGCGTAGGTAATGAAAAACTGTTTTTT. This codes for CASSLPVGVGNEKLFF.

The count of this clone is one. CDR3 protein: CASSLRTTGGRGNTIYF. The CDR3 DNA is TGTGCCAGCAGCTTACGGACCACAGGGGGCCGTGGAAACACCATATATTTT. The chain is built from TRBV11-2 and TRBJ1-3; TRBD1 matches at 9 bases. The CDR3 runs 17 residues. After removal of 2 bases from V and 3 bases from J, the junction contained 8 bases not matched to a gene. Germline V gene data show CDR1 as SGHAT and CDR2 as FQNNGV. The full variable domain, completed using reference TRBV11-2 and TRBJ1-3, is EAGVAQSPRYKIIEKRQSVAFWCNPISGHATLYWYQQILGQGPKLLIQFQNNGVVDDSQLPKDRFSAERLKGVDSTLKIQPAKLEDSAVYLCASSLRTTGGRGNTIYFGEGSWLTVV.

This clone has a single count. Here the CDR3 DNA reads TGTGCCAGCAGACGGACAGGGGGTACTGAAGCTTTCTTT. Amino acid sequence: CASRRTGGTEAFF. The V and J genes are TRBV5-4 and TRBJ1-1, with TRBD1 identical over 10 bases. This CDR3 has 13 residues. CDR1 is SGHNT, CDR2 YYREEE, per germline (reference sequence). The V and J ends lost 5 bases and 5 bases, in that order; junction bases with no gene match: 3.

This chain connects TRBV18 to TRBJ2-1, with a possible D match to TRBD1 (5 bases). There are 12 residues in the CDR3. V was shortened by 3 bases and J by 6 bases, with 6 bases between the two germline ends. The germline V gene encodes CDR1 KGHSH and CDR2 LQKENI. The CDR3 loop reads CASSPTGNEQFF. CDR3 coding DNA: TGTGCCAGCTCACCTACAGGCAATGAGCAGTTCTTC.

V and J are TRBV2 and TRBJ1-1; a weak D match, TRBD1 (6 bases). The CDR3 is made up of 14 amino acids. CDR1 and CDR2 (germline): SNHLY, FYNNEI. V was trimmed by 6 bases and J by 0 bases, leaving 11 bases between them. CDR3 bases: TGTGCCAGCAGACGGACAGCGTTGAACACTGAAGCTTTCTTT. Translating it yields CASRRTALNTEAFF.

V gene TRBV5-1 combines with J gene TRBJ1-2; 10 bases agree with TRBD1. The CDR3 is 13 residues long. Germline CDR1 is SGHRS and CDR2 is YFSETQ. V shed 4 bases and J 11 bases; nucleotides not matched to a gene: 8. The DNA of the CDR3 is TGCGCCAGCAGCACTCTGGACAGGGGGAAATACACCTTC. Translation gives CASSTLDRGKYTF. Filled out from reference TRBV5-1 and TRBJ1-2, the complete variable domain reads KAGVTQTPRYLIKTRGQQVTLSCSPISGHRSVSWYQQTPGQGLQFLFEYFSETQRNKGNFPGRFSGRQFSNSRSEMNVSTLELGDSALYLCASSTLDRGKYTFGSGTRLTVV.

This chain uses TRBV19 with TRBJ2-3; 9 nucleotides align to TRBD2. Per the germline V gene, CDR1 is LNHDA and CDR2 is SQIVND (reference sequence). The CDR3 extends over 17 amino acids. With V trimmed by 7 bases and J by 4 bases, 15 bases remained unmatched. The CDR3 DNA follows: TGTGCCAGTAAGGCCCTTCAAGCGGGAGGTTGGGCAGATACGCAGTATTTT. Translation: CASKALQAGGWADTQYF.

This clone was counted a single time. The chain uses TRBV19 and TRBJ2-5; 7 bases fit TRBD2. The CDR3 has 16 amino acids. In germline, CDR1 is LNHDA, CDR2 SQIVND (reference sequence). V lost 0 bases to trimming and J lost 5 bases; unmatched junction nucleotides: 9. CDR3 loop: CASSIDRTRGVETQYF. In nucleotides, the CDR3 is TGTGCCAGTAGTATAGATAGAACACGGGGGGTTGAGACCCAGTACTTC. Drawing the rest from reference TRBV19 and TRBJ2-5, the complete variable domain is DGGITQSPKYLFRKEGQNVTLSCEQNLNHDAMYWYRQDPGQGLRLIYYSQIVNDFQKGDIAEGYSVSREKKESFPLTVTSAQKNPTAFYLCASSIDRTRGVETQYFGPGTRLLVL.

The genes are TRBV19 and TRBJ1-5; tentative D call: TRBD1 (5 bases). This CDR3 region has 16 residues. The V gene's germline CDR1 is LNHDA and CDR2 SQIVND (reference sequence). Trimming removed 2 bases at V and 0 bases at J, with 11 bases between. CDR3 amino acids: CASSIRGRDSNQPQHF. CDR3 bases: TGTGCCAGTAGTATAAGGGGTCGAGATAGCAATCAGCCCCAGCATTTT.

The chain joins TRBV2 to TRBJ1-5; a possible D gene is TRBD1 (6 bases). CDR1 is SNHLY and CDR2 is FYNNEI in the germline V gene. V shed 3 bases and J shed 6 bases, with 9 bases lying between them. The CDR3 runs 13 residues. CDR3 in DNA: TGTGCCAGCAGTGAGGGGGCGGCTCAGCCCCAGCATTTT. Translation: CASSEGAAQPQHF.